This T cell receptor beta chain was retrieved from a study of blood T cell repertoires in COVID-19. Per the original data handling: Cell counts per sample came from amplifying reference gene primers. Some clones are missing from TCRdb's copy, which holds only in-frame ones; the method was immunoSEQ multiplex PCR. V, J and clone size were drawn from that table, and D and trimming were deduced from the DNA. The sample carries about 270,000 clones, approximately 86% recorded once. The sequencing sample was made of peripheral blood. The TCR comes from a middle-aged man with active or convalescent COVID-19.

For the CDR3, the DNA is TGTGCCAGCAGACCGAGATCTGGAAACACCATATATTTT. It translates to CASRPRSGNTIYF. The V gene is TRBV5-6, the J gene TRBJ1-3; D gene uncertain. This CDR3 region has 13 residues. V lost 5 bases and J lost 1, with 7 bases in between. Germline CDR1 is SGHDT and CDR2 is YYEEEE.